This T cell receptor beta chain comes out of a study of shared clonotypes between healthy human individuals. Whole-study context: Per-donor plates numbered three CD4 naive, three CD4 memory, two CD8 naive and one CD8 memory. Study-wide findings and caveats: Clonotype sharing across four donors was observed for about 4.8% of naive CD4 clonotypes. Incompleteness in sorted-subset sequencing, despite large depth, was shown by rarefaction.

Cells designated naive CD8 were CD45RO-negative and were positively selected for CCR7, with terminally differentiated effector memory CD45RA+ cells excluded. Donors, healthy HIV-negative adults, lacked recent acute infections or vaccinations. Only one count was recorded for this clone. As yet, its antigen is unknown. There are 14 residues in the CDR3. The V end was cut by 4 bases, the J end by 0 bases, with 10 bases between. Per the germline V gene, CDR1 is SGHNT and CDR2 is YYREEE (reference sequence). Profiled with immunoSEQ multiplex PCR; TCRdb holds only in-frame clones, not every one. The top ten clones hold approximately 1% of a sample with some 2 million clones, approximately 94% of them seen once.

The source material was naive CD8+ T cells sorted from blood. This TCR was recovered from a man between 18 and 35 years old in good health. The chain carries TRBV5-4 and TRBJ1-2; maybe TRBD1 (6 bases). The CDR3 region has the DNA TGTGCCAGCAGCGCGGGACAAACTAACTATGGCTACACCTTC. Translated: CASSAGQTNYGYTF.